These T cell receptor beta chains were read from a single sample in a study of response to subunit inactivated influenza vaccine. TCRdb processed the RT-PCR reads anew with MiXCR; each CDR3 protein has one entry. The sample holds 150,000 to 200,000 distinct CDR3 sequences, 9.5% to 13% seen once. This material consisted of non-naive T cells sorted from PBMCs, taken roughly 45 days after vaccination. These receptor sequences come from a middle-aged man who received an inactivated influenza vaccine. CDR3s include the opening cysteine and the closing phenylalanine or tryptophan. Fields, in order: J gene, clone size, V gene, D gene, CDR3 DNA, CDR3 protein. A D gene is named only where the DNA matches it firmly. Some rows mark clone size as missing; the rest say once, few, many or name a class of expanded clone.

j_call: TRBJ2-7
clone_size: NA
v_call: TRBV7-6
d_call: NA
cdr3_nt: TGTGCCAGCAGCCCCACCTTGGACTTCTCCTACGAGCAGTACTTC
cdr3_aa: CASSPTLDFSYEQYF

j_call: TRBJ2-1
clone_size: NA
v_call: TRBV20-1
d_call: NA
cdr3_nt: TGCAGTGCTAGAGATGTGTTAGCGAGGGGGAATGAGCAGTTCTTC
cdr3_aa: CSARDVLARGNEQFF

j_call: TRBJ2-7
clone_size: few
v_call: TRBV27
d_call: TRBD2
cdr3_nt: TGTGCCAGCAGTTCTAGCGGGGGTAAAGAGTACTTC
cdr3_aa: CASSSSGGKEYF

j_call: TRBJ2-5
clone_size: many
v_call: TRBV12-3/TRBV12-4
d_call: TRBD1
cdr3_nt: TGTGCCAGCAGTTTGGGACAGGGAGAGACCCAGTACTTC
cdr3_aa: CASSLGQGETQYF

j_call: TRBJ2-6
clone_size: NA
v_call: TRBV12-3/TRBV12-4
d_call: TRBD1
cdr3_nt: TGTGCCAGCAGACATACTCAGGGGGTAGCCTCTGGGGCCAACGTCCTGACTTTC
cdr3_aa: CASRHTQGVASGANVLTF

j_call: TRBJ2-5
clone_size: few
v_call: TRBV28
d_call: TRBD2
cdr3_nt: TGTGCCAGCAGCCGGGACGCGGGAGTCTGGGAGACCCAGTACTTC
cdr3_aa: CASSRDAGVWETQYF

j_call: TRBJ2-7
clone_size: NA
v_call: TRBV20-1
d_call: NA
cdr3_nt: TGCAGTGTAAGAGGGGGCTACGAGCAGTACTTC
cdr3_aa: CSVRGGYEQYF

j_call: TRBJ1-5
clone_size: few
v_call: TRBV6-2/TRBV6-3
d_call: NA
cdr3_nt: TGTGCCAGCTACCCTGCTACAGGGTTTTGGAGCAATCAGCCCCAGCATTTT
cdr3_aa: CASYPATGFWSNQPQHF

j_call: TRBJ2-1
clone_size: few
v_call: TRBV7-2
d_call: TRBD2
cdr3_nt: TGTGCCAGCAGCTTGGGGGGACTAGCGGGGGCCCACAATGAGCAGTTCTTC
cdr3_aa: CASSLGGLAGAHNEQFF

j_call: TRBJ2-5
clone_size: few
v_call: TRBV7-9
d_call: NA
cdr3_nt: TGTGCCAGCAGTATACAGGTGACCCAGTACTTC
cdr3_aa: CASSIQVTQYF

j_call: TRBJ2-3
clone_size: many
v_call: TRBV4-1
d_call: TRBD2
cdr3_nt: TGCGCCAGCAGCCTTGCCTCCAGACTAGCGGGGGGGCCGACTAGCACAGATACGCAGTATTTT
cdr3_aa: CASSLASRLAGGPTSTDTQYF

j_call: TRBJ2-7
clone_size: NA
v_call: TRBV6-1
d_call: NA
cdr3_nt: TGTGCCAGCAGTGAATTAGGTTACGAGCAGTACTTC
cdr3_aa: CASSELGYEQYF

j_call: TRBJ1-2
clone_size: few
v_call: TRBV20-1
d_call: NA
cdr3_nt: TGCAGTGCTAGAGACCCGGGTCAGAGCTACACCTTC
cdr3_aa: CSARDPGQSYTF

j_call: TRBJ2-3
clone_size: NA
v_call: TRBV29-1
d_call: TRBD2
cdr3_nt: TGCAGCGGGAAGCAAGCGGGGGGCGATACGCAGTATTTT
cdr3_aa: CSGKQAGGDTQYF

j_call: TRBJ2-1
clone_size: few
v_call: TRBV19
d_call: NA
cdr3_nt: TGTGCCAGTAGTAGGACAGCTTACAATGAGCAGTTCTTC
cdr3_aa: CASSRTAYNEQFF

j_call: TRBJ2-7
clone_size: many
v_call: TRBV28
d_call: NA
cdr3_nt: TGTGCCAGCAGTCTACAGGGATACGAGCAGTACTTC
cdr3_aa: CASSLQGYEQYF

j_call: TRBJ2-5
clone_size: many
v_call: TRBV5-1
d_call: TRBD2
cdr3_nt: TGCGCCAGCAGCACCGGGACTGTAGCGGGGGAGACCCAGTACTTC
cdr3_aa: CASSTGTVAGETQYF

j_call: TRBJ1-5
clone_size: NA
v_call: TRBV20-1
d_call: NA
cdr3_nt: TGCAGTGCTACACAGGGTAGACAGCCCCAGCATTTT
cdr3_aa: CSATQGRQPQHF

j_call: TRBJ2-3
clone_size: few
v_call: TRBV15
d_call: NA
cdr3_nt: TGTGCCACCAGCAGATACCAGGCGGCCGGGGTGGTTGGGTATTTT
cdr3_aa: CATSRYQAAGVVGYF